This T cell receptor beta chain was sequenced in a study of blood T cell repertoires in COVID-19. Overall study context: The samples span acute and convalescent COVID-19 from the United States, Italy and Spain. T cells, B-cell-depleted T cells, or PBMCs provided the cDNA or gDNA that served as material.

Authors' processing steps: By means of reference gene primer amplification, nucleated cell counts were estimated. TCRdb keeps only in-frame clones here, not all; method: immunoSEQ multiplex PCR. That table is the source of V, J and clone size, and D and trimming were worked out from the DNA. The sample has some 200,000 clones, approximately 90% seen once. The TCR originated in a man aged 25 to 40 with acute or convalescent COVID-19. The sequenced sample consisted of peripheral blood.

CDR3 in amino acids: CASRGLDTDTQYF. The CDR3 bases are TGTGCCAGCAGGGGACTTGACACAGATACGCAGTATTTT. This chain joins TRBV9 and TRBJ2-3, with D maybe TRBD2 (6 bases). The length of the CDR3 is 13 residues. From germline, CDR1 is SGDLS and CDR2 YYNGEE. Trimming took off 5 bases at V and 2 bases at J, with 9 bases between the two ends.